This T cell receptor beta chain was captured by sequencing in a study of beta chain features in type 1 diabetes. General study results and limits: Moderate but significant shortening of TCRB CDR3s was recorded in all four CD4+ subsets from Type 1 diabetes patients. Any HLA-type effect on TCRB rearrangement remained unresolved here.

In the case of this clone: Its antigen is still unknown.

What was sequenced were expressed TCRB transcripts, since all of the isolated RNA had been reverse transcribed. TCRdb's table, derived via immunoSEQ multiplex PCR, lists solely in-frame clones and lacks some. The top ten hold around 1.1% of the sample, which has around 26,000 clones, about 71% seen once. The length of the CDR3 is 14 residues. Germline V gene sequence: CDR1 SGHRS, CDR2 YFSETQ. V lost 4 bases and J lost 6, with 16 bases in between. The chain joins TRBV5-1 to TRBJ1-1; D may be TRBD1 (5 bases). The sample comprised stem cell memory CD4+ T cells from blood. This TCR came from a woman aged 40 to 50 with type 1 diabetes. The CDR3 DNA follows: TGCGCCAGCAGCCCGGGCGGGGCGAGGGCTGAAGCTTTCTTT. It is translated as CASSPGGARAEAFF.